This TCR beta chain was sequenced during a study of cytomegalovirus exposure and HLA in healthy donors. Primers for the PCR totalled 60 Vbeta and 13 Jbeta. Profiling relied on immunoSEQ multiplex PCR, and the TCRdb table lists in-frame clones only, not all of them. The data contain some 99,000 clones, approximately 71% of them singletons. After removal of 5 bases from V and 7 bases from J, the junction contained 4 bases not matched to a gene. The CDR3 extends over 15 amino acids. CDR1 is MRHNA, CDR2 SNTAGT, per germline. Details on this clone: Its antigen is still unknown.

Broader study findings: A cluster of highly shared sequence variants was likely a sequencing artifact. DRB1 showed the most TCR associations and HLA-C the fewest in a later analysis, as rates varied by HLA locus.

The chain recombines TRBV6-4 with TRBJ2-1, with 14 bases that match TRBD2. This TCR derives from a female donor in good health and CMV-seronegative. The material sequenced was PBMCs. CDR3 DNA: TGTGCCAGCAGTCCCGGGACTAGCGGGAGTAATGAGCAGTTCTTC. It yields the protein CASSPGTSGSNEQFF.